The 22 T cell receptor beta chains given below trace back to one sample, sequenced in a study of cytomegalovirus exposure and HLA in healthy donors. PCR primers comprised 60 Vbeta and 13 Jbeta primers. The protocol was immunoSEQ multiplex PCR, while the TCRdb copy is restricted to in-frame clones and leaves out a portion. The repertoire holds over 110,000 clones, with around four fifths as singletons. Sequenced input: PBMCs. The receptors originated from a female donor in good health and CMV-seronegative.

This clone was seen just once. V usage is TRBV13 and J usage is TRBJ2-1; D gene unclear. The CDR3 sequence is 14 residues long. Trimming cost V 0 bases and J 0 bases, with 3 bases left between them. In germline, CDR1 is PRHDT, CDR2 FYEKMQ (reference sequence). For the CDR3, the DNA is TGTGCCAGCAGCTTAGGGGCCTCCTACAATGAGCAGTTCTTC. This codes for CASSLGASYNEQFF.

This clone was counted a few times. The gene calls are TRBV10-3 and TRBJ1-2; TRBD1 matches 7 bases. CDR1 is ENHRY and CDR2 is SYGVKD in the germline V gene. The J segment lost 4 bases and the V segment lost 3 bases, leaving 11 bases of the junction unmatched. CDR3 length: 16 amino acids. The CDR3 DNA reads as TGTGCCATCAGTGAAGTGGTTCAGGGGGGTGGCTATGGCTACACCTTC. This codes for CAISEVVQGGGYGYTF.

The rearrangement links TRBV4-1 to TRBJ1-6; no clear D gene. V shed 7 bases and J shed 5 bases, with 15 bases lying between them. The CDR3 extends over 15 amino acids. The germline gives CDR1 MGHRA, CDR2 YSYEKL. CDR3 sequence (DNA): TGCGCCAGCAACAGTCCGGGAGGAAATAATTCACCCCTCCACTTT. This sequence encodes CASNSPGGNNSPLHF.

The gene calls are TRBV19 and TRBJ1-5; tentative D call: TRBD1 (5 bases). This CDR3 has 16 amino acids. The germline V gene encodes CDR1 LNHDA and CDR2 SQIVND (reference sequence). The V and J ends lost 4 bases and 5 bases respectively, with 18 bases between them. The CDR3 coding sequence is TGTGCCAGTAGTACCATGGGGCAGGGAGGAGATCAGCCCCAGCATTTT. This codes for CASSTMGQGGDQPQHF.

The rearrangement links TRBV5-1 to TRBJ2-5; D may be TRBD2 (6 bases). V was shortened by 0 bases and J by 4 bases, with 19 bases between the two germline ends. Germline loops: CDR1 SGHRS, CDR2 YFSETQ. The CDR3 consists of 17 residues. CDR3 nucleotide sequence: TGCGCCAGCAGCTTGGGCTTGCGGGGCCTTCCCGGAGAGACCCAGTACTTC. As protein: CASSLGLRGLPGETQYF.

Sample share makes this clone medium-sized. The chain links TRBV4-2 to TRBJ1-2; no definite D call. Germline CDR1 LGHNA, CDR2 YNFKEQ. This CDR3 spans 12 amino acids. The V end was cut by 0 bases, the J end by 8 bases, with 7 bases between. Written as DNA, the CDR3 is TGTGCCAGCAGCCAAGACGCTCGGGGCTACACCTTC. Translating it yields CASSQDARGYTF.

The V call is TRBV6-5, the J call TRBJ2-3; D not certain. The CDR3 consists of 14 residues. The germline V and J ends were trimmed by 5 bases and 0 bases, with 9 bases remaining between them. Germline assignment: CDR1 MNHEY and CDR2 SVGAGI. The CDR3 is CASSPPLSTDTQYF. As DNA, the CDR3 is TGTGCCAGCAGTCCGCCTCTAAGCACAGATACGCAGTATTTT.

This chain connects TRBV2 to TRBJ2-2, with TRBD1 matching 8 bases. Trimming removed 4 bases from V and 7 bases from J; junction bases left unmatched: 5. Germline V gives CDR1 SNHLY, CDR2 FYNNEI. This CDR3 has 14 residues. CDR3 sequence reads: CASSVGQGYGELFF. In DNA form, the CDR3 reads TGTGCCAGCAGTGTAGGACAGGGCTACGGGGAGCTGTTTTTT.

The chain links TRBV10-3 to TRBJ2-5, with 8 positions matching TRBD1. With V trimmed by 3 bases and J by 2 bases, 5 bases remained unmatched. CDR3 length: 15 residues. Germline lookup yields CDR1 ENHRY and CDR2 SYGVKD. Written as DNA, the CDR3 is TGTGCCATCAGTGAAGACAGGGGAAAACAAGAGACCCAGTACTTC. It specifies CAISEDRGKQETQYF.

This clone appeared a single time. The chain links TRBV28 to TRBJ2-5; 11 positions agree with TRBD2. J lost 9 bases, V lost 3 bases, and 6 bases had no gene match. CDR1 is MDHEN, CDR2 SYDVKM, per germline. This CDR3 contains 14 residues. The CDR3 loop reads CASSFLAGGGAQYF. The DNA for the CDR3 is TGTGCCAGCAGTTTTTTAGCGGGAGGGGGCGCCCAGTACTTC.

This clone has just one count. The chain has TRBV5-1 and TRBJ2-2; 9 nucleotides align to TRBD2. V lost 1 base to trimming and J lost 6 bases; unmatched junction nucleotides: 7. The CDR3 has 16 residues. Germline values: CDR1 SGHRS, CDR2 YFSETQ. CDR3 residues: CASSLLGGGASGELFF. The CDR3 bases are TGCGCCAGCAGCTTGTTGGGCGGGGGGGCCTCCGGGGAGCTGTTTTTT.

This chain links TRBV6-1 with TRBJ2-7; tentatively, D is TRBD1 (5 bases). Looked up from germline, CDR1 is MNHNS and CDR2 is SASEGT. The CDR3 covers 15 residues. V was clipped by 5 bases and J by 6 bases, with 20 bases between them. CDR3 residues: CASSIDRSRRTEQYF. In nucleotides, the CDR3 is TGTGCCAGCAGTATAGACAGATCACGCCGCACCGAGCAGTACTTC.

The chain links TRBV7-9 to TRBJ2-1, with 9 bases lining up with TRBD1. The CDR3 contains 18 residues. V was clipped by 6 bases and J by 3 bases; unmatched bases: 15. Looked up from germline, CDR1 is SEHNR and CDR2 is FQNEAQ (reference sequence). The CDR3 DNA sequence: TGTGCCAGCAGTCCGGGACAGGGAACCCCAGATTTCTACAATGAGCAGTTCTTC. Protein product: CASSPGQGTPDFYNEQFF.

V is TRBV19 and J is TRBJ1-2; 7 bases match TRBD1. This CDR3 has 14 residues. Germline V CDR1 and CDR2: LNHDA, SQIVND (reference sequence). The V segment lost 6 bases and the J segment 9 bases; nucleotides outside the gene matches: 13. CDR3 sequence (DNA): TGTGCCAGTAGATCGGACAGGCTGGGGTATCGCTACACCTTC. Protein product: CASRSDRLGYRYTF.

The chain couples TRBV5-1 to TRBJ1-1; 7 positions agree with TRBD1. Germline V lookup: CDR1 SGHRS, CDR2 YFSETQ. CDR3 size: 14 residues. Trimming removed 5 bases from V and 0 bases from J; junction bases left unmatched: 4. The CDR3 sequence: CASRTGELNTEAFF. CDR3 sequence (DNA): TGCGCCAGCAGAACAGGGGAACTGAACACTGAAGCTTTCTTT.

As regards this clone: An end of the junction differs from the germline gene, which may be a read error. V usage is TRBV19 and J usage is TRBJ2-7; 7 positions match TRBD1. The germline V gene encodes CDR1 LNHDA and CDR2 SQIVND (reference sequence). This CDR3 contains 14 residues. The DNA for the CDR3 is TGTGCCTGTAGTATATACAGGGGACCCTACGAGCAGTACTTC. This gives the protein CACSIYRGPYEQYF.

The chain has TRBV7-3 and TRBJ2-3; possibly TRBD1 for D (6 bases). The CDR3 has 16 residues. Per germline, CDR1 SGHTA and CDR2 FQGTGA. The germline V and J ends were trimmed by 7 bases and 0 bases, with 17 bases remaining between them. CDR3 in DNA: TGTGCCAGCACCCTCCTGGGGGCCCCTAGCACAGATACGCAGTATTTT. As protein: CASTLLGAPSTDTQYF.

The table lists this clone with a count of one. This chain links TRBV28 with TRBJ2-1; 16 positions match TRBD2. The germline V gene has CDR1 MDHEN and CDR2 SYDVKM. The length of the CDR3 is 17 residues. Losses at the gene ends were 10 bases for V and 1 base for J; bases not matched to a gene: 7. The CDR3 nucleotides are TGTGCCACCCTGGGACTAGCGGGAGGGGGGTCCTACAATGAGCAGTTCTTC. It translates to CATLGLAGGGSYNEQFF.

CDR3 in amino acids: CASSSTGTGVKNEQFF. The CDR3, as DNA: TGTGCCAGCAGCTCAACCGGGACAGGGGTGAAAAATGAGCAGTTCTTC. The chain carries TRBV28 and TRBJ2-1; the match to TRBD1 covers 10 bases. CDR3 size: 16 residues. Per germline, CDR1 MDHEN and CDR2 SYDVKM. V dropped 6 bases and J dropped 7; count of bases not matched to a gene: 12.

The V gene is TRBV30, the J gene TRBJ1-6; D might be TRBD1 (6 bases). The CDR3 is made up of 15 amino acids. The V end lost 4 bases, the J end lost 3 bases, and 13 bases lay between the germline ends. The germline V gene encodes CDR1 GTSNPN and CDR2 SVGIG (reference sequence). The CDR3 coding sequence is TGTGCCTGGACCCCCGGGACAAACTATAATTCACCCCTCCACTTT. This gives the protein CAWTPGTNYNSPLHF.

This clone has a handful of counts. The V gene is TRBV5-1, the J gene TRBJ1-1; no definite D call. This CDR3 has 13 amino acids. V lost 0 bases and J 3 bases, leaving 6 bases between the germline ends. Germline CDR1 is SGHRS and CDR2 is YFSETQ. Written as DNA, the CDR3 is TGCGCCAGCAGCTTGGCGGTCGACACTGAAGCTTTCTTT. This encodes CASSLAVDTEAFF.

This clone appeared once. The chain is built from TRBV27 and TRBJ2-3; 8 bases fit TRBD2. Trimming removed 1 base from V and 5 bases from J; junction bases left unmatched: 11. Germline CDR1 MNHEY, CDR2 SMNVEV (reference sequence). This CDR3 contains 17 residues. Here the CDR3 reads CASSLYSTSGQRDTQYF. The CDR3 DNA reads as TGTGCCAGCAGTTTATATAGTACTAGCGGACAGAGAGATACGCAGTATTTT.